This T cell receptor beta chain comes out of a study of T-cell memory formation after mild COVID-19. Study results and limitations: Some clones that responded turned up in pre-infection memory, which suggests that cross-reactive memory joined in.

V dropped 6 bases and J dropped 10 bases, with 12 bases sitting between them. The length of the CDR3 is 11 residues. Germline CDR1 ENHRY, CDR2 SYGVKD. One entry per CDR3 protein, called by TCRdb with MiXCR from the 5' RACE reads. The sample has 400,000 to 500,000 distinct CDR3 sequences, about 20% seen once. Worth noting for this clonotype: Its antigen is not known.

The sequence was collected from an adult woman who had mild COVID-19 (a few samples of this study predate the infection). Cell type and time point are not known. Source material: PBMCs or a T cell subset sorted from them (not recorded which). This chain links TRBV10-3 with TRBJ2-5; D is ambiguous. In nucleotides, the CDR3 is TGTGCCATCAGCGCTGCTAAGGACCAGTACTTC. Its protein product is CAISAAKDQYF.